The sequence of this T cell receptor beta chain was determined in a study of blood T cell repertoires in COVID-19. Study overall: Samples came from the United States, Italy and Spain, spanning acute and convalescent COVID-19. PBMCs, B-cell-depleted T cells, or T cells provided the cDNA or gDNA that made up the material.

The method was immunoSEQ multiplex PCR; TCRdb's version includes in-frame clones alone and lacks a portion of them. The sample has fewer than 200,000 clones, roughly 86% seen once. Allocation to cohorts depended on clinical history reported by the participants. CDR1 and CDR2 from the germline V gene are LGHNA and YSLEER. CDR3 size: 17 residues. V dropped 4 bases and J dropped 3; count of bases not matched to a gene: 15. The sequence came from a woman aged 40 to 55 in a cohort exposed to, infected with or recovered from COVID-19 (not recorded which). The material sequenced was PBMCs or T cells enriched from blood (not recorded which). This sequence joins TRBV4-3 and TRBJ2-7; 7 bases match TRBD2. The CDR3 DNA follows: TGCGCCAGCAGCCCTAGGTCACAGCGGGACGCTTACTACGAGCAGTACTTC. Translating gives CASSPRSQRDAYYEQYF.